This is a list of T cell receptor beta chains from one sample in a study of early T cells in non-severe SARS-CoV-2 infection. Using its own MiXCR run on the 5' RACE reads, TCRdb lists one record per CDR3 protein. The top ten clones hold 9.3% of a sample with about 59,000 distinct CDR3 sequences, about 13% of them seen once. The sample in question was whole blood, obtained at baseline. The receptors shown here come from an adult who was a healthcare worker with PCR-confirmed SARS-CoV-2 infection or an uninfected control (not recorded which). The CDR3 runs from the conserved cysteine through the conserved F or W. The D gene is left open where the match is weak. Some rows have no size entry. The others give once, few or many, or a class for an expanded clone.

length	V	size	D	J	CDR3	DNA
16	TRBV6-5	NA	TRBD1	TRBJ2-7	CASSFQYGQGAFEQYF	TGTGCCAGCAGTTTCCAATACGGACAGGGGGCTTTCGAGCAGTACTTC
15	TRBV28	NA	NA	TRBJ1-4	CASSPPPGSGEKLFF	TGTGCCAGCAGTCCGCCCCCAGGGTCGGGAGAAAAACTGTTTTTT
14	TRBV6-1	NA	NA	TRBJ1-3	CASSEERGLDTIYF	TGTGCCAGCAGTGAAGAAAGGGGCTTGGACACCATATATTTT
13	TRBV7-2	many	NA	TRBJ1-5	CASSLAHNQPQHF	TGTGCCAGCAGCTTAGCTCACAATCAGCCCCAGCATTTT
14	TRBV10-1	NA	NA	TRBJ2-7	CASSSRLNSYEQYF	TGCGCCAGCAGTTCGAGACTGAATAGTTACGAGCAGTACTTC
16	TRBV20-1	few	NA	TRBJ2-5	CSARVEGGGKGETQYF	TGCAGTGCTAGAGTCGAAGGAGGGGGAAAAGGGGAGACCCAGTACTTC
13	TRBV7-8	NA	TRBD2	TRBJ2-1	CASSTGLAIEQFF	TGTGCCAGCAGCACGGGACTAGCGATTGAGCAGTTCTTC
13	TRBV2	many	NA	TRBJ2-2	CASNRMNTGELFF	TGTGCCAGCAATCGCATGAACACCGGGGAGCTGTTTTTT
16	TRBV7-9	few	TRBD2	TRBJ2-2	CASRSGLAANTGELFF	TGTGCCAGCAGGTCGGGACTAGCGGCCAACACCGGGGAGCTGTTTTTT
13	TRBV2	NA	NA	TRBJ2-5	CASSVWALETQYF	TGTGCCAGCAGTGTTTGGGCCCTGGAGACCCAGTACTTC
13	TRBV13	NA	NA	TRBJ2-3	CASSSAAEDTQYF	TGTGCCAGCAGCTCTGCGGCAGAAGATACGCAGTATTTT
14	TRBV5-1	NA	TRBD1	TRBJ2-7	CASSLQGPFYEQYF	TGCGCCAGCAGCCTACAGGGGCCCTTCTACGAGCAGTACTTC
16	TRBV24-1	many	TRBD1	TRBJ2-6	CATTREGARGANVLTF	TGTGCCACCACCAGAGAGGGGGCGCGCGGGGCCAACGTCCTGACTTTC
15	TRBV15	NA	NA	TRBJ2-3	CATSRLASSTDTQYF	TGTGCCACCAGCAGACTAGCGTCTAGCACAGATACGCAGTATTTT
11	TRBV5-1	few	NA	TRBJ1-1	CASSYYGTAFF	TGCGCCAGCTCATATTACGGGACGGCTTTCTTT
13	TRBV12-3/TRBV12-4	NA	NA	TRBJ1-6	CASSLNPNSPLHF	TGTGCCAGCAGTTTAAATCCTAATTCACCCCTCCACTTT
16	TRBV7-2	few	TRBD2	TRBJ2-4	CASSLAGTSGENIQYF	TGTGCCAGCAGCTTAGCTGGGACTAGCGGGGAGAACATTCAGTACTTC
15	TRBV20-1	few	NA	TRBJ1-5	CSASHARDSNQPQHF	TGCAGTGCTAGCCACGCCCGGGACAGCAATCAGCCCCAGCATTTT
17	TRBV6-6	NA	NA	TRBJ1-1	CASSAGRRGDMNTEAFF	TGTGCCAGCAGTGCAGGGCGGAGAGGGGACATGAACACTGAAGCTTTCTTT
15	TRBV3-1	few	NA	TRBJ2-7	CASSSSGLRTLEQYF	TGTGCCAGCAGCTCATCGGGCCTTAGGACCCTCGAGCAGTACTTC
16	TRBV5-1	NA	NA	TRBJ2-7	CASSSGQRQASYEQYF	TGCGCCAGCAGCTCTGGCCAGCGACAGGCCTCCTACGAGCAGTACTTC
16	TRBV28	few	TRBD1	TRBJ2-7	CASSSPGTGKSYEQYF	TGTGCCAGCAGTTCCCCCGGGACAGGGAAGTCCTACGAGCAGTACTTC
16	TRBV11-2	few	NA	TRBJ2-7	CASSSPEGVYSYEQYF	TGTGCCAGCAGCTCGCCCGAGGGGGTGTACTCCTACGAGCAGTACTTC
13	TRBV29-1	many	NA	TRBJ2-1	CSVGLHSYNEQFF	TGCAGCGTTGGGCTACACTCCTACAATGAGCAGTTCTTC
20	TRBV11-2	few	NA	TRBJ2-2	CASSLFIRFRNAGNTGELFF	TGTGCCAGCAGCTTATTTATTAGGTTTCGGAACGCTGGGAACACCGGGGAGCTGTTTTTT
15	TRBV18	many	TRBD1	TRBJ1-1	CASSQIDGQGSEAFF	TGTGCCAGCTCACAAATCGACGGACAGGGGTCTGAAGCTTTCTTT
17	TRBV28	NA	TRBD1	TRBJ2-7	CASSGRPQGVRIYEQYF	TGTGCCAGCAGTGGACGACCCCAGGGGGTGAGGATTTACGAGCAGTACTTC
16	TRBV9	NA	TRBD1	TRBJ1-2	CASSVAGQGAYYGYTF	TGTGCCAGCAGCGTAGCTGGGCAGGGGGCTTACTATGGCTACACCTTC
15	TRBV18	many	TRBD1	TRBJ1-1	CASSTRQGKGTEAFF	TGTGCCAGCTCAACACGACAGGGGAAAGGGACTGAAGCTTTCTTT
17	TRBV6-5	few	NA	TRBJ1-2	CASSYSNTRGGNYGYTF	TGTGCCAGCAGTTACTCGAATACGCGGGGCGGCAACTATGGCTACACCTTC
15	TRBV5-1	many	TRBD2	TRBJ2-1	CASSGGTSGRSEQFF	TGCGCCAGCAGCGGCGGGACTAGCGGGAGGAGCGAGCAGTTCTTC
16	TRBV25-1	NA	NA	TRBJ2-5	CASSPLGLSLQETQYF	TGTGCCAGCAGCCCGTTGGGGCTAAGCCTCCAAGAGACCCAGTACTTC
15	TRBV14	NA	NA	TRBJ2-5	CASSQDGGYQETQYF	TGTGCCAGCAGCCAAGATGGAGGGTACCAAGAGACCCAGTACTTC
13	TRBV7-7	NA	NA	TRBJ2-1	CASSLGVANEQFF	TGTGCTAGCAGCTTAGGAGTCGCTAATGAGCAGTTCTTC
14	TRBV29-1	many	TRBD1	TRBJ2-1	CSVEGRGSYNEQFF	TGCAGCGTTGAAGGCAGGGGGAGTTACAATGAGCAGTTCTTC
13	TRBV19	few	NA	TRBJ2-1	CASSIAPVNEQFF	TGTGCCAGTAGTATAGCCCCGGTTAATGAGCAGTTCTTC
14	TRBV29-1	few	TRBD2	TRBJ2-3	CSVTTSGSTDTQYF	TGCAGCGTAACGACTAGCGGAAGCACAGATACGCAGTATTTT
14	TRBV9	NA	TRBD1	TRBJ1-5	CASSSGTGYQPQHF	TGTGCCAGCAGCTCAGGGACAGGTTATCAGCCCCAGCATTTT
12	TRBV20-1	many	NA	TRBJ2-7	CSARDDSYEQYF	TGCAGTGCTAGAGACGACAGCTACGAGCAGTACTTC